These T cell receptor beta chains were read from a single sample in a study of blood T cell repertoires in COVID-19. TCRdb keeps only in-frame clones here, not all; method: immunoSEQ multiplex PCR. The sample has tens of thousands of clones; less than 95% are singletons. The sequenced sample consisted of peripheral blood. Source of these receptors: a man aged 45-60 years with COVID-19, enrolled during active disease. Both conserved end residues are part of each CDR3. Fields, in order: CDR3 length, J gene, D gene, clone size, V gene, CDR3 DNA, CDR3 protein. The D gene is left open where the match is weak. Clone size, where shown, is once, few, many, or a class for clones that have expanded.

14,TRBJ2-6,NA,NA,TRBV5-1,TGCGCCAGTCAGGTCTACTCTGGGGCCAACGTCCTGACTTTC,CASQVYSGANVLTF
15,TRBJ2-3,NA,NA,TRBV27,TGTGCCAGCAGGATCACCCGGGACTCCCAAGATACGCAGTATTTT,CASRITRDSQDTQYF
15,TRBJ2-5,TRBD1,NA,TRBV27,TGTGCCAGCAGTTTATCCACAGGGGCCTTAGAGACCCAGTACTTC,CASSLSTGALETQYF
15,TRBJ2-2,TRBD1,NA,TRBV7-3,TGTGCCAGCAGCTCTGGGACAGGGAGGGCCGGGGAGCTGTTTTTT,CASSSGTGRAGELFF
15,TRBJ2-3,TRBD1,NA,TRBV18,TGTGCCAGCTCCAGGACAGGCCTTAGCACAGATACGCAGTATTTT,CASSRTGLSTDTQYF
12,TRBJ1-2,NA,NA,TRBV29-1,TGCAGCGTCGGTCTCGAGGATGTGGGCTACACCTTC,CSVGLEDVGYTF
13,TRBJ1-2,TRBD1,NA,TRBV15,TGTGCCACCAGCCAGGACAGGGTCTATGGCTACACCTTC,CATSQDRVYGYTF
15,TRBJ2-2,NA,NA,TRBV4-2,TGTGCCAGCAGCCAAGGACTTCTGAACACCGGGGAGCTGTTTTTT,CASSQGLLNTGELFF
12,TRBJ1-3,NA,once,TRBV6-5,TGTGCCAGCACGTCATTCCGGAACACCATATATTTT,CASTSFRNTIYF
15,TRBJ2-3,NA,NA,TRBV7-2,TGTGCCAGCAGCTACCTCGGACTAAGCACAGATACGCAGTATTTT,CASSYLGLSTDTQYF
12,TRBJ1-6,NA,NA,TRBV7-8,TGTGCCAGCAGTTCCCGGGGTTCACCCCTCCACTTT,CASSSRGSPLHF
15,TRBJ1-1,NA,NA,TRBV7-2,TGTGCCAGCAGCTGGGGCCTTCGCCCGAACACTGAAGCTTTCTTT,CASSWGLRPNTEAFF
14,TRBJ2-7,TRBD1,NA,TRBV6-5,TGTGCCAGCAGTTCCGGGACAGAGCACGCCGAGCAGTACTTC,CASSSGTEHAEQYF
15,TRBJ2-7,TRBD2,NA,TRBV5-1,TGCGCCAGCAAGAATGTTACTAGCGGCACCTACGAGCAGTACTTC,CASKNVTSGTYEQYF
14,TRBJ1-4,TRBD1,NA,TRBV7-8,TGTGCCAGCACCCTTAGGGGCAGGGGGGAAAAACTGTTTTTT,CASTLRGRGEKLFF
16,TRBJ2-2,NA,NA,TRBV7-3,TGTGCCAGCAGCTCCCTGGACCAAAGGGGTCCCGGGGAGCTGTTTTTT,CASSSLDQRGPGELFF
15,TRBJ2-3,NA,NA,TRBV7-2,TGTGCCAGCAGCTTAGCGTCCGACGGAGCAGATACGCAGTATTTT,CASSLASDGADTQYF
17,TRBJ2-7,NA,NA,TRBV11-2,TGTGCCAGCAGCCCCTCCTTCCTACCGAGCAAGTCCTACGAGCAGTACTTC,CASSPSFLPSKSYEQYF
15,TRBJ2-7,TRBD2,NA,TRBV19,TGTGCCAGTAGTCTTACTAGCGGGGCTTCCTACGAGCAGTACTTC,CASSLTSGASYEQYF
12,TRBJ1-1,NA,NA,TRBV29-1,TGCAGCGGGGGCGGTAGAAACACTGAAGCTTTCTTT,CSGGGRNTEAFF
17,TRBJ1-5,TRBD1,NA,TRBV19,TGTGCCAGTAGTCGCGACAGGGGAAGAGGCAGCAATCAGCCCCAGCATTTT,CASSRDRGRGSNQPQHF
15,TRBJ2-7,NA,few,TRBV5-1,TGCGCCAGCAGCCAACTTGCGGAGGAGGCCTACGAGCAGTACTTC,CASSQLAEEAYEQYF
14,TRBJ2-7,NA,NA,TRBV4-1,TGCGCCAGCAGCCAAGGCCAGGGGTATTACGAGCAGTACTTC,CASSQGQGYYEQYF
19,TRBJ2-2,TRBD1,NA,TRBV11-2,TGTGCCAGCAGCTTAGCCCTCGGGACAGGACCCTCGAACACCGGGGAGCTGTTTTTT,CASSLALGTGPSNTGELFF
12,TRBJ2-5,TRBD1,once,TRBV2,TGTGCCAGTTCTCGGGACAGAGAGACCCAGTACTTC,CASSRDRETQYF
15,TRBJ2-1,TRBD2,once,TRBV11-2,TGTGCCAGCAGTTTACTAGCGGGAGGGCCATATGAGCAGTTCTTC,CASSLLAGGPYEQFF
14,TRBJ2-5,TRBD2,NA,TRBV4-2,TGTGCCAGCAGCCAAGCGGGCGGGAGGGAGACCCAGTACTTC,CASSQAGGRETQYF
13,TRBJ1-3,NA,NA,TRBV5-1,TGCGCCAGCAGCTTGGACAGTGGAAACACCATATATTTT,CASSLDSGNTIYF
14,TRBJ2-1,NA,NA,TRBV19,TGTGCCAGTTCCGCGTTATCTTCCTACAATGAGCAGTTCTTC,CASSALSSYNEQFF
14,TRBJ2-1,NA,NA,TRBV3-1/TRBV3-2,TGTGCCAGCAGCCCACAGTCAGTTTCGAATGAGCAGTTCTTC,CASSPQSVSNEQFF
10,TRBJ1-1,NA,NA,TRBV29-1,TGCAGCGTTTTAAACACTGAAGCTTTCTTT,CSVLNTEAFF
16,TRBJ1-4,NA,NA,TRBV6-5,TGTGCCAGCAGTTCTAACAGGGCAGCAACTAATGAAAAACTGTTTTTT,CASSSNRAATNEKLFF
14,TRBJ1-2,TRBD1,NA,TRBV19,TGTGCCAGTAGGAGACAGGGGGCGAAGGATGGCTACACCTTC,CASRRQGAKDGYTF
16,TRBJ2-5,TRBD2,once,TRBV15,TGTGCCACCAGCAGGGGACTAGCGGGAGTCGGAGAGACCCAGTACTTC,CATSRGLAGVGETQYF
15,TRBJ2-5,TRBD2,once,TRBV11-2,TGTGCCAGCAGCTCCCTAGCGGGAGATTTAGAGACCCAGTACTTC,CASSSLAGDLETQYF
17,TRBJ2-4,NA,NA,TRBV4-2,TGTGCCAGCAGCCAAGGGGACATTGTTCTAGCCAAAAACATTCAGTACTTC,CASSQGDIVLAKNIQYF
16,TRBJ2-2,TRBD1,once,TRBV7-2,TGTGCCAGCAGCTTAGGCGGGACAGGGGGCGCGGGGGAGCTGTTTTTT,CASSLGGTGGAGELFF
13,TRBJ1-1,NA,NA,TRBV20-1,TGCAGTGCTAGTCCAGGGACAAACACTGAAGCTTTCTTT,CSASPGTNTEAFF
11,TRBJ1-1,NA,NA,TRBV10-3,TGTGCCATCAGGGCTTACACTGAAGCTTTCTTT,CAIRAYTEAFF
15,TRBJ2-7,NA,NA,TRBV7-9,TGTGCCAGCAGCCACCATGACAGGCGCGCCTACGAGCAGTACTTC,CASSHHDRRAYEQYF
15,TRBJ2-3,NA,NA,TRBV28,TGTGCCAGCGATTACGGGGTTGGAGGGGAATATACGCAGTATTTT,CASDYGVGGEYTQYF
15,TRBJ2-5,TRBD1,once,TRBV7-9,TGTGCCAGCAGCCCCCCGAGGACAGGTGAAGAGACCCAGTACTTC,CASSPPRTGEETQYF
13,TRBJ1-6,NA,NA,TRBV6-5,TGTGCCAGCAGCCCCGAGACAGTTTCACCCCTCCACTTT,CASSPETVSPLHF
14,TRBJ2-7,NA,NA,TRBV19,TGTGCCACCACCCGCGGGGACGGTACCTACGAGCAGTACTTC,CATTRGDGTYEQYF
15,TRBJ1-4,NA,NA,TRBV18,TGTGCCAGCTCAGGTCGAGGGCACTCAAATGAAAAACTGTTTTTT,CASSGRGHSNEKLFF
14,TRBJ2-2,NA,NA,TRBV29-1,TGCAGCGTAAATGCAGGCCCGAACACCGGGGAGCTGTTTTTT,CSVNAGPNTGELFF
13,TRBJ2-6,NA,NA,TRBV7-2,TGTGCCATTAACAGGGCTGGGGCCAACGTCCTGACTTTC,CAINRAGANVLTF
16,TRBJ1-2,NA,NA,TRBV5-1,TGCGCCAGCAGCTCGGTCTCGAGGGGGTCTAACTATGGCTACACCTTC,CASSSVSRGSNYGYTF
14,TRBJ1-4,TRBD1,NA,TRBV11-2,TGTGCCAGCAGCTTCCGGGACAGGGACGAAAAACTGTTTTTT,CASSFRDRDEKLFF
14,TRBJ1-4,TRBD1,NA,TRBV27,TGTGCCAGCAGTCACCGGGACAGGGGAGGAAAACTGTTTTTT,CASSHRDRGGKLFF
15,TRBJ2-7,TRBD2,medium-sized,TRBV7-9,TGTGCCAGCAGCTTACGAGCGGGAGGGCCGGACGAGCAGTACTTC,CASSLRAGGPDEQYF